These 18 T cell receptor beta chains came from one sample sequenced in a study of blood T cells in healthy people across ages. A sample-barcoded 5' primer and a J-beta primer mix were used in a second PCR of roughly 6 to 11 cycles. TCRdb passed the 5' RACE reads through MiXCR, listing each CDR3 protein once. The repertoire has roughly 800,000 distinct CDR3 sequences, nearly 60% of them found once; the top ten carry around 20%. Material: blood. These receptors all come from a man aged 25-40 years in good health.

The V gene is TRBV6-5, the J gene TRBJ2-7; TRBD2 matches at 13 bases. The DNA end lines up better with TRBJ2-5; the J call may be wrong. The CDR3 is 17 residues long. The germline V gene encodes CDR1 MNHEY and CDR2 SVGAGI. The CDR3 nucleotides read TGTGCCAGCAGTTACAGCAAGGGACTAGCGGGGCTGGAGACCCAGTACTTC. Translating it yields CASSYSKGLAGLETQYF.

The CDR3 is CASSPPGSAYNEQFF. The CDR3 DNA sequence: TGTGCCAGCAGTCCCCCCGGTTCAGCCTACAATGAGCAGTTCTTC. This chain connects TRBV27 to TRBJ2-1; D is uncertain. The CDR3 contains 15 residues. Germline values: CDR1 MNHEY, CDR2 SMNVEV (reference sequence). V was shortened by 5 bases and J by 2 bases, with 13 bases between the two germline ends.

V is TRBV7-9 and J is TRBJ1-1; D gene unclear. CDR3 length: 14 amino acids. The V gene's germline CDR1 is SEHNR and CDR2 FQNEAQ (reference sequence). The V end was cut by 5 bases, the J end by 4 bases, with 14 bases between. The chain's CDR3 is CASSPGLMSTEAFF. As DNA, the CDR3 is TGTGCCAGCAGCCCCGGGCTCATGAGCACTGAAGCTTTCTTT.

This clonotype has just a few counts. V is TRBV4-3 and J is TRBJ2-1; 9 bases are shared with TRBD1. Per germline, CDR1 LGHNA and CDR2 YSLEER. With V trimmed by 8 bases and J by 7 bases, 9 bases remained unmatched. This CDR3 region has 14 residues. CDR3 DNA: TGCGCCAGCGCTTACGGGACAGGGCCGAATGAGCAGTTCTTC. Residues: CASAYGTGPNEQFF.

The chain uses TRBV9 and TRBJ1-2; D is perhaps TRBD1 (6 bases). V was clipped by 4 bases and J by 5 bases, with 18 bases between them. Germline lookup yields CDR1 SGDLS and CDR2 YYNGEE. The CDR3 covers 15 residues. The CDR3 region is CASSPAPGQTYGYTF. The DNA for the CDR3 is TGTGCCAGCAGCCCAGCCCCCGGACAGACGTATGGCTACACCTTC.

The V and J genes are TRBV10-3 and TRBJ2-3; 8 bases agree with TRBD2. Germline values: CDR1 ENHRY, CDR2 SYGVKD. Losses at the gene ends were 10 bases for V and 7 bases for J; bases not matched to a gene: 13. The CDR3 is 14 residues long. The CDR3 nucleotides read TGTGCCACACGGGAGGGGGGGGACACTTATACGCAGTATTTT. Translated, it gives CATREGGDTYTQYF.

The gene calls are TRBV27 and TRBJ1-5; D may be TRBD1 (5 bases). The CDR3 covers 14 residues. Trimming pared 1 base from V and 6 bases from J, leaving 10 bases between. CDR1 and CDR2 from the germline V gene are MNHEY and SMNVEV (reference sequence). The CDR3 region has the DNA TGTGCCAGCAGTTTATGGGGGGGGAGTCAGCCCCAGCATTTT. This sequence encodes CASSLWGGSQPQHF.

This clonotype was detected a few times. J is TRBJ2-5 and V is TRBV5-6; no reliable D call. The CDR3 loop spans 15 amino acids. V gave up 4 bases and J gave up 0 bases, with 13 bases separating them. Germline V gene data show CDR1 as SGHDT and CDR2 as YYEEEE. For the CDR3, the DNA is TGTGCCAGCAGCCCCGCCAGGATCTACCAAGAGACCCAGTACTTC. Its protein product is CASSPARIYQETQYF.

This clonotype showed up just a few times. The CDR3 loop reads CASSSQTGVVDGYTF. DNA for the CDR3: TGTGCCAGCAGCTCGCAGACAGGGGTCGTGGATGGCTACACCTTC. The chain joins TRBV7-2 to TRBJ1-2; 8 positions match TRBD1. The length of the CDR3 is 15 residues. Germline CDR1 is SGHTA and CDR2 is FQGNSA. Trimming cost V 4 bases and J 6 bases; bases outside gene matches: 10.

Only one count was recorded for this clonotype. This rearrangement joins TRBV7-2 to TRBJ2-5, with D maybe TRBD1 (5 bases). This CDR3 region has 16 residues. Germline V lookup: CDR1 SGHTA, CDR2 FQGNSA. V was clipped by 4 bases and J by 4 bases, with 19 bases between them. The CDR3 sequence: CASSSRVGLGIETQYF. The CDR3 region has the DNA TGTGCCAGCAGCTCCAGGGTGGGGCTAGGGATAGAGACCCAGTACTTC.

There are many counts of this clonotype. The genes are TRBV6-5 and TRBJ2-7; D unresolved. The V end lost 7 bases, the J end lost 6 bases, and 16 bases lay between the germline ends. The CDR3 runs to 13 residues. Germline lookup yields CDR1 MNHEY and CDR2 SVGAGI. CDR3 amino acids: CASNKLSSSEQYF. The CDR3, as DNA: TGTGCCAGCAACAAACTATCATCCAGCGAGCAGTACTTC.

The genes are TRBV7-2 and TRBJ1-2; tentative D call: TRBD1 (5 bases). From germline, CDR1 is SGHTA and CDR2 FQGNSA. Trimming cost V 2 bases and J 8 bases, with 18 bases left between them. CDR3 size: 15 residues. This chain's CDR3 is CASSLRTNRIKGYTF. The CDR3 DNA reads TGTGCCAGCAGCTTAAGGACAAACAGGATTAAAGGCTACACCTTC.

This clonotype was seen a handful of times. The rearrangement links TRBV6-1 to TRBJ2-7, with TRBD1 identical over 10 bases. The length of the CDR3 is 15 residues. Losses at the gene ends were 6 bases for V and 0 bases for J; bases not matched to a gene: 5. CDR1 is MNHNS and CDR2 is SASEGT in the germline V gene. DNA of the CDR3: TGTGCCAGCAGCTGGACAGGGGGTTCCTCCTACGAGCAGTACTTC. It yields the protein CASSWTGGSSYEQYF.

This clonotype occurred a few times. The J gene is TRBJ2-4, the V gene TRBV25-1, with D perhaps matching TRBD1 or TRBD2 (5 bases each). Near its end, the DNA agrees better with TRBJ2-5, so the J call may be wrong. This CDR3 has 15 amino acids. Looked up from germline, CDR1 is MGHDK and CDR2 is SYGVNS. The CDR3 bases are TGTGCCAGCAGTGAATCGGACTCAGGGTCGGAGACCCAGTACTTC. Protein product: CASSESDSGSETQYF.

The chain couples TRBV7-2 to TRBJ2-6, with D perhaps being TRBD1 or TRBD2 (5 bases each). This CDR3 region has 15 residues. V was cut by 5 bases and J by 3 bases, with 11 bases left in between. Per the germline V gene, CDR1 is SGHTA and CDR2 is FQGNSA. CDR3 DNA: TGTGCCAGCAGCCGAGGGGCATTTGGGGCCAACGTCCTGACTTTC. Translation gives CASSRGAFGANVLTF.

The CDR3 reads CASSPVGPYEQYF. Here the CDR3 DNA reads TGTGCCAGCAGCCCAGTAGGGCCTTACGAGCAGTACTTC. The chain links TRBV7-8 to TRBJ2-7; D remains ambiguous. Germline V CDR1 and CDR2: SGHVS, FQNEAQ. The CDR3 is 13 residues long. V gave up 5 bases and J gave up 4 bases, with 12 bases separating them.

The J gene is TRBJ2-1, the V gene TRBV12-3 or TRBV12-4, with D possibly matching TRBD2 (5 bases). The CDR3 totals 13 residues. V shed 9 bases and J shed 10 bases, with 19 bases lying between them. For the CDR3, the DNA is TGTGCCAGTGACGAGGGAAGGAGCAACGAGCAGTTCTTC. Translation gives CASDEGRSNEQFF.

The gene calls are TRBV29-1 and TRBJ2-3; TRBD2 matches at 10 bases. J lost 1 base, V lost 7 bases, and 14 bases had no gene match. This CDR3 spans 17 amino acids. CDR1 and CDR2 from the germline V gene are SQVTM and ANQGSEA. The CDR3 sequence: CSAHSASGSDGTDTQYF. The CDR3 nucleotides are TGCAGCGCCCATTCGGCTAGCGGGAGTGACGGCACAGATACGCAGTATTTT.